The 23 T cell receptor beta chains below all came from one sample that was sequenced in a study of post-analysis software for immune sequencing data. Study-level points and caveats: Patients showed TRBV5-6, TRBV5-1 and TRBV20-1 among 4 or 5 TRBV segments more frequent than in controls.

The antigens these receptors bind are not known. TCR beta cDNA libraries had unique molecular identifiers. MiXCR, run by TCRdb on the PCR reads, gives a single entry per CDR3 protein. The sample holds about 800,000 distinct CDR3 sequences, about 27% seen once. The source material was blood. These receptors were obtained from a girl aged 5-17 years with multiple sclerosis.

In its sample, this clonotype was seen a few times. The J gene is TRBJ2-1, the V gene TRBV6-2 or TRBV6-3; D is ambiguous. There are 16 residues in the CDR3. Deletions cut 2 bases from V and 8 bases from J, with 19 bases between. Looked up from germline, CDR1 is MNHEY and CDR2 is SVGEGT. CDR3 bases: TGTGCCAGCAGTTACGAGATTCCGCTTCGGTCCGATGAGCAGTTCTTC. Its translation is CASSYEIPLRSDEQFF.

This clonotype was picked up many times. The chain is built from TRBV29-1 and TRBJ2-5; 8 bases are shared with TRBD1. Germline V gene lookup returns CDR1 SQVTM and CDR2 ANQGSEA. Trimming took 0 bases from V and 4 from J; bases not matched to a gene: 1. The CDR3 spans 13 residues. The CDR3 DNA reads TGCAGCGTTGAAGAACAGGGGGTAGAGACCCAGTACTTC. Amino acid sequence: CSVEEQGVETQYF.

This sequence joins TRBV20-1 and TRBJ2-7, with 11 bases that match TRBD2. The CDR3 runs to 14 residues. V lost 4 bases and J lost 2; bases outside the gene matches: 4. The germline CDR1 and CDR2 sequences are DFQATT and SNEGSKA (reference sequence). CDR3 residues: CSATLAGGPYEQYF. CDR3 bases: TGCAGTGCTACCCTAGCGGGAGGTCCCTACGAGCAGTACTTC.

This clonotype turned up a few times. The CDR3 bases are TGTGCCAGCAGACTAAGCCAAACTTTCTTT. As protein: CASRLSQTFF. V is TRBV6-6 and J is TRBJ1-1; D unclear. In germline, CDR1 is MNHNY, CDR2 SVGAGI (reference sequence). This CDR3 region has 10 residues. The V and J ends lost 6 bases and 12 bases respectively, with 11 bases between them.

This clonotype was detected only a few times. The chain recombines TRBV29-1 with TRBJ2-6; possible D gene TRBD1, 5 bases. The CDR3 consists of 14 residues. V lost 3 bases and J lost 0, with 6 bases in between. From germline, CDR1 is SQVTM and CDR2 ANQGSEA. This chain's CDR3 is CSVDGASGANVLTF. The DNA for the CDR3 is TGCAGCGTTGATGGGGCCTCTGGGGCCAACGTCCTGACTTTC.

The chain couples TRBV19 to TRBJ1-1; D remains ambiguous. V shed 5 bases and J shed 1 base, with 11 bases lying between them. Germline values: CDR1 LNHDA, CDR2 SQIVND (reference sequence). CDR3 size: 14 residues. The CDR3: CASSEGRENTEAFF. As DNA, the CDR3 is TGTGCCAGTAGTGAAGGCAGAGAGAACACTGAAGCTTTCTTT.

The chain joins TRBV3-1 to TRBJ2-6; a possible D gene is TRBD2 (6 bases). Germline V gene sequence: CDR1 LGHDT, CDR2 YNNKEL (reference sequence). The CDR3 loop spans 18 amino acids. V dropped 4 bases and J dropped 1 base, with 17 bases sitting between them. The CDR3 protein is CASSPYDGGISGANVLTF. The CDR3 DNA reads as TGTGCCAGCAGCCCTTATGACGGAGGGATATCTGGGGCCAACGTCCTGACTTTC.

Comment on this clonotype: Lacking the conserved final phenylalanine or tryptophan, this CDR3 likely reflects a read error. The CDR3: CSALNVDRATKAFC. The CDR3, as DNA: TGCAGCGCCCTAAACGTAGACAGGGCTACTAAAGCTTTCTGT. This chain joins TRBV29-1 and TRBJ1-1, with 7 bases identical to TRBD1. V lost 7 bases to trimming and J lost 9 bases; unmatched junction nucleotides: 17. This CDR3 contains 14 residues. Germline lookup yields CDR1 SQVTM and CDR2 ANQGSEA.

Worth noting for this clonotype: The junction shows a germline mismatch at one end, possibly a read error. J is TRBJ2-3 and V is TRBV18, with D tentatively TRBD1 or TRBD2 (6 bases each). This CDR3 spans 14 amino acids. CDR1 and CDR2 from the germline V gene are KGHSH and LQKENI. This CDR3 is CARSPPGAPDTQYF. The CDR3 DNA is TGTGCCAGATCACCACCGGGGGCACCTGATACGCAGTATTTT.

This sequence joins TRBV29-1 and TRBJ2-6; D uncertain. CDR1 and CDR2 (germline): SQVTM, ANQGSEA. The CDR3 is made up of 12 amino acids. Between the trimmed V and J ends, which lost 1 base and 5 bases, there was a span of 3 bases. The CDR3 DNA reads TGCAGCGTTGAAGGGCGGGCCAACGTCCTGACTTTC. This sequence encodes CSVEGRANVLTF.

The CDR3 region is CSVEDGRPRAQYF. CDR3 in DNA: TGCAGCGTTGAGGATGGCAGGCCCAGGGCCCAGTACTTC. The chain recombines TRBV29-1 with TRBJ2-5, with D perhaps matching TRBD1 (5 bases). The V end lost 3 bases, the J end lost 9 bases, and 17 bases lay between the germline ends. Germline V CDR1 and CDR2: SQVTM, ANQGSEA. The CDR3 has 13 amino acids.

This clonotype was counted a few times. This chain uses TRBV10-1 with TRBJ2-4; D is tentatively TRBD1 or TRBD2 (6 bases each). This CDR3 has 16 amino acids. Looked up from germline, CDR1 is WNHNN and CDR2 is SYGVQD (reference sequence). Trimming removed 0 bases at V and 0 bases at J, with 9 bases between. This CDR3 is CASSESGGAAKNIQYF. The CDR3 bases are TGCGCCAGCAGTGAGTCGGGGGGCGCAGCCAAAAACATTCAGTACTTC.

In regard to this clonotype: One junction end disagrees with the germline gene, perhaps due to a read error. The chain joins TRBV14 to TRBJ1-2; no clear D. The germline V gene encodes CDR1 SGHDN and CDR2 FVKESK. The CDR3 sequence is 12 residues long. The CDR3 nucleotides read TGTGCCGGCAGCCAAGGACGCCATGGCTACACCTTC. Translated: CAGSQGRHGYTF. Drawing the rest from reference TRBV14 and TRBJ1-2, the complete variable domain is EAGVTQFPSHSVIEKGQTVTLRCDPISGHDNLYWYRRVMGKEIKFLLHFVKESKQDESGMPNNRFLAERTGGTYSTLKVQPAELEDSGVYFCAGSQGRHGYTFGSGTRLTVV.

This clonotype was picked up one time. The chain has TRBV28 and TRBJ2-3, with 8 nucleotides matching TRBD2. Germline V CDR1 and CDR2: MDHEN, SYDVKM. This CDR3 spans 16 amino acids. V shed 6 bases, J shed 4 bases, and the junction held 12 bases outside the gene matches. This CDR3 is CASSPGTRGDPDTQYF. Here the CDR3 DNA reads TGTGCCAGCAGCCCCGGGACTAGAGGGGACCCAGATACGCAGTATTTT.

CDR3 in amino acids: CATSRDVRLAAYEQYF. The CDR3 DNA reads as TGTGCCACCAGCAGAGATGTAAGACTAGCGGCCTACGAGCAGTACTTC. V gene TRBV15 combines with J gene TRBJ2-7; 9 bases map to TRBD2. Per germline, CDR1 LNHNV and CDR2 YYDKDF (reference sequence). The V gene end was trimmed by 0 bases and the J gene end by 2 bases; junction bases not matched to a gene: 5. The CDR3 length is 16 residues.

In regard to this clonotype: A much larger clone differs by one base, so this may be a read error. The final CDR3 position lacks the conserved phenylalanine or tryptophan, pointing to a likely read error. The chain joins TRBV7-2 to TRBJ2-5; D not resolved. The tail of the sequence fits TRBJ2-4 better, so the J call may be wrong. Per the germline V gene, CDR1 is SGHTA and CDR2 is FQGNSA. CDR3 length: 14 residues. The CDR3 DNA reads as TGTGCCAGCAGCTTCGGTCCACAAAAAAACATTCAGTACGTC. It is translated as CASSFGPQKNIQYV.

The table lists this clonotype with a few counts. The chain is built from TRBV11-2 and TRBJ2-3; perhaps TRBD1 as D (7 bases). CDR3 size: 15 residues. The germline gives CDR1 SGHAT, CDR2 FQNNGV. V gave up 4 bases and J gave up 6 bases, with 17 bases separating them. The CDR3 spells CASSSGWGDSDTQYF. The CDR3 DNA reads as TGTGCCAGCAGCTCTGGCTGGGGGGACAGCGATACGCAGTATTTT.

On this clonotype itself: Its ends do not fully match the called genes, so a read error is possible. V and J are TRBV5-6 and TRBJ1-5; no firm D call. The germline gives CDR1 SGHDT, CDR2 YYEEEE. The CDR3 loop spans 14 amino acids. Here the CDR3 reads CACSLVGPDQPQHF. The CDR3 bases are TGTGCCTGCAGCTTGGTAGGTCCTGATCAGCCCCAGCATTTT.

The rearrangement links TRBV9 to TRBJ1-2, with TRBD1 identical over 10 bases. CDR3 size: 14 residues. The germline V gene has CDR1 SGDLS and CDR2 YYNGEE. V dropped 0 bases and J dropped 8; count of bases not matched to a gene: 4. As DNA, the CDR3 is TGTGCCAGCAGCGTAGCAGGGACAGGGGAAGGCTACACCTTC. Protein product: CASSVAGTGEGYTF.

Many counts were recorded for this clonotype. The rearrangement links TRBV2 to TRBJ2-3; 7 bases agree with TRBD2. The CDR3 sequence is 15 residues long. The junction had 7 bases not matched to a gene; V was cut back by 3 bases and J by 4 bases. Germline CDR1 is SNHLY and CDR2 is FYNNEI. The CDR3 loop reads CASSESGVGADTQYF. In nucleotides, the CDR3 is TGTGCCAGCAGTGAGAGCGGGGTTGGCGCAGATACGCAGTATTTT.

This clonotype has at least ten counts. V gene TRBV4-1 combines with J gene TRBJ2-1; D ambiguous. The germline V gene has CDR1 MGHRA and CDR2 YSYEKL. V lost 1 base to trimming and J lost 6 bases, with 4 bases between them. This CDR3 comprises 12 residues. The CDR3 loop is CASSQGGNEQFF. In DNA form, the CDR3 reads TGCGCCAGCAGCCAAGGTGGCAATGAGCAGTTCTTC.

This chain links TRBV28 with TRBJ2-7, with a possible D match to TRBD2 (5 bases). The ends were cut back, 8 bases at V and 5 bases at J, with 31 bases in the middle. This CDR3 is 18 amino acids long. The germline V gene has CDR1 MDHEN and CDR2 SYDVKM. The CDR3 sequence: CASPPNGVSKRVRDEQYF. The DNA of the CDR3 is TGTGCCAGCCCTCCAAACGGGGTTTCAAAAAGGGTTCGGGACGAGCAGTACTTC.

This clonotype is a singleton in its sample. This chain links TRBV7-9 with TRBJ1-1; D remains unclear. The length of the CDR3 is 18 residues. In germline, CDR1 is SEHNR, CDR2 FQNEAQ (reference sequence). Trimming stripped 2 bases from V and 0 bases from J, with 19 bases between. In DNA, the CDR3 is TGTGCCAGCAGCTTAAGGTTTCTGGCTGTTCTCATGAACACTGAAGCTTTCTTT. It encodes CASSLRFLAVLMNTEAFF.